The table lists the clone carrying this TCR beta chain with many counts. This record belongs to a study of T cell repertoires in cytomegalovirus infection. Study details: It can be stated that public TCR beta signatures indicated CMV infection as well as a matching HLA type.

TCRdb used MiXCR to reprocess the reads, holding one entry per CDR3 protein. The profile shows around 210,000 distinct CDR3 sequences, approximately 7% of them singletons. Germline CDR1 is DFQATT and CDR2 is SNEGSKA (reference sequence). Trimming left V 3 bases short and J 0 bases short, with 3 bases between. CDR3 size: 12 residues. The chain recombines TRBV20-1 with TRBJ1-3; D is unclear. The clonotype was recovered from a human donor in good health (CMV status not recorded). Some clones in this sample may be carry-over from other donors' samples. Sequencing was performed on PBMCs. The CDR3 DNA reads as TGCAGTGCTAGGGACTCTGGAAACACCATATATTTT. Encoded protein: CSARDSGNTIYF.